The entry below gives a single T cell receptor beta chain sequence along with its context. Its antigen is unknown. These data are taken from a study of cytomegalovirus exposure and HLA in healthy donors. Study-level information: Sequencing of about 179 million T cells in an earlier analysis found around 110 million unique TCR beta sequences. Findings of the study overall: A later analysis associated approximately 17,000 TCR beta sequences with HLA alleles at a 0.05 false discovery rate. Most subjects had HLA-A and HLA-B alleles reportedly predicted accurately by TCR beta sequences. TCR beta chains numbering some 160 were designated cytomegalovirus-associated.

The PCR used 60 Vbeta and 13 Jbeta primers. Profiled with immunoSEQ multiplex PCR; TCRdb holds only in-frame clones, not every one. This table holds around 110,000 clones, roughly 82% found once. The J segment lost 4 bases and the V segment lost 3 bases, leaving 9 bases of the junction unmatched. Germline V gives CDR1 LGHNA, CDR2 YSLEER. CDR3 length equals 16 residues. J is TRBJ1-3 and V is TRBV4-3; 7 positions match TRBD1. The sequence came from a male donor in good health and CMV-seropositive. Sequencing was carried out using PBMCs. The CDR3 loop reads CASSHAEGQFGNTIYF. The DNA of the CDR3 is TGCGCCAGCAGCCATGCCGAGGGACAGTTCGGAAACACCATATATTTT.